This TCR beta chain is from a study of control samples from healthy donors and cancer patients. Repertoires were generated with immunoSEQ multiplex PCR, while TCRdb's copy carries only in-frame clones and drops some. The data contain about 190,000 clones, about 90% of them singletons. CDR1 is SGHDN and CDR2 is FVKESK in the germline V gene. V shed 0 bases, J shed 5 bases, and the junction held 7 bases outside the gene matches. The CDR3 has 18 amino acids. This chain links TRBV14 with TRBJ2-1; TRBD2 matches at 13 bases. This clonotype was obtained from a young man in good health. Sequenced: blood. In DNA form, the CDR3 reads TGTGCCAGCAGCCAAGATCCCCGACTAGCGGGGGGCAACAATGAGCAGTTCTTC. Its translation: CASSQDPRLAGGNNEQFF. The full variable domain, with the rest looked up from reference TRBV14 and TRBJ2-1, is EAGVTQFPSHSVIEKGQTVTLRCDPISGHDNLYWYRRVMGKEIKFLLHFVKESKQDESGMPNNRFLAERTGGTYSTLKVQPAELEDSGVYFCASSQDPRLAGGNNEQFFGPGTRLTVL.